This TCR beta chain was identified in a study of blood T cell repertoires in COVID-19. Background on the study: Collection of acute and convalescent COVID-19 samples took place in the United States, Italy and Spain. Nucleic acid was either cDNA or gDNA, and it came from T cells, B-cell-depleted T cells, or PBMCs.

V was cut by 0 bases and J by 7 bases, with 7 bases left in between. The CDR3 length is 13 residues. Germline CDR1 SGHTA, CDR2 FQGTGA. Authors' analysis steps: Amplification with reference gene primers provided the estimates of nucleated cell counts. Data came from immunoSEQ multiplex PCR; TCRdb stores just in-frame clones and leaves some out. V, J and clone size were drawn from that table, and D and trimming were deduced from the DNA. The sample records some 180,000 clones, approximately 85% being singletons. The material sequenced was peripheral blood. This TCR came from a woman aged 60-75 years with acute or convalescent COVID-19. This chain links TRBV7-3 with TRBJ1-5; D remains unclear. CDR3 nucleotides: TGTGCCAGCAGCTTAACCGCGGGGCAGCCCCAGCATTTT. Protein product: CASSLTAGQPQHF. The entire variable domain, with the rest obtained from reference TRBV7-3 and TRBJ1-5, is as follows: GAGVSQTPSNKVTEKGKYVELRCDPISGHTALYWYRQSLGQGPEFLIYFQGTGAADDSGLPNDRFFAVRPEGSVSTLKIQRTERGDSAVYLCASSLTAGQPQHFGDGTRLSIL.